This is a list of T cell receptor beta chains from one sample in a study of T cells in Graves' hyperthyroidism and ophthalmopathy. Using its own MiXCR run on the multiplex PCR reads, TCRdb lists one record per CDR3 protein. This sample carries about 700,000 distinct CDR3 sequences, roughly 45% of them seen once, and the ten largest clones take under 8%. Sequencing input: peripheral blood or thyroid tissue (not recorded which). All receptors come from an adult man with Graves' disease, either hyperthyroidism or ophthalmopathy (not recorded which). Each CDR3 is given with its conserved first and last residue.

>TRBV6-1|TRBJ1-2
CASSEADIGYGYTF
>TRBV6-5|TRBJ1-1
CASSYVWGTEAFF
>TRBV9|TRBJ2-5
CASSQDEAGGRDGTQYF
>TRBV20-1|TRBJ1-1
CRARGGTEAFF
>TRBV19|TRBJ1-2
CASTAGLANGYTF
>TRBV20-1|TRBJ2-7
CSARDARSSYEQYF
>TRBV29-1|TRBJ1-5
CSARLDSNQPQHF
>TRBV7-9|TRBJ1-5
CASSLDRGANQPQHF
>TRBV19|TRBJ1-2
CASSTGALLHGYTF
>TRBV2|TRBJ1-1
CASSQDPGTEAFF
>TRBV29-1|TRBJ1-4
CSVSKTGANEKLFF
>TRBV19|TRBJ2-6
CASSKQGNSGANVLTF
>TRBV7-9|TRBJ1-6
CASNPAGTGSSPLHF
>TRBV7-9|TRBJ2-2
CASGGAGYSGELFF
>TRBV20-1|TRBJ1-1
CSARVDRYTEAFF
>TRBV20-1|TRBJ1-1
CSASSRGQGSTEAFF
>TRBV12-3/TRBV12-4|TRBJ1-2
CASRLQGALNYGYTF
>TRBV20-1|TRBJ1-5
CSARKSGYQPQHF
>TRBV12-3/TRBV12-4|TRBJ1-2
CASSPQGLYGYTF
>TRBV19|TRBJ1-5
CASSVSQGAVQPQHF
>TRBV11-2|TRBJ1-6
CASSLGPTNSYNSPLHF
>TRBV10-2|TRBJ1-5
CASSTGGSQPQHF
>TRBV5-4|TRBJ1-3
CASSPDIAGNTIYF
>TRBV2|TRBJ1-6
CASSVGRGTVTAPLHF
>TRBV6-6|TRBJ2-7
CASSYRRLAESYEQYF
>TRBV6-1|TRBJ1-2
CASSNPGGDDGYTF
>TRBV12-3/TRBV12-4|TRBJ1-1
CASSLWTANTEAFF
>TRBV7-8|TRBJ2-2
CASSRTGSTGELFF
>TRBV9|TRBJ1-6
CASSVNSYNSPLHF
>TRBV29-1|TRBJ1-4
CRWTGGEEKLFF
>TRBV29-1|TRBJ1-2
CSATGPNYGYTF
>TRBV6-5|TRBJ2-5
CASSGGRTNQETQYF
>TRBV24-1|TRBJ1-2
CATSDSGRSNYGYTF
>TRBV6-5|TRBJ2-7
CARQGETYEQYF